The present TCR beta chain was sequenced within a study of T-cell memory formation after mild COVID-19. Study context: The study found TCR clusters largely donor specific.

This clonotype has more than one count but fewer than ten. Its target is not known. Whole-study findings and limits: Contracting CD4+ clones were located mainly in CM and EM, and CD8+ clones in EMRA.

Each CDR3 protein gets one entry after TCRdb re-called the 5' RACE reads with MiXCR. Here the sample spans 190,000 or so distinct CDR3 sequences, about a fifth being singletons. This CDR3 comprises 14 residues. Per germline, CDR1 SGHVS and CDR2 FQNEAQ. The J segment lost 3 bases and the V segment lost 4 bases, leaving 5 bases of the junction unmatched. The specimen sequenced was PBMCs or a T cell subset sorted from them (not recorded which). The sequence came from an adult woman who had mild COVID-19 (a few samples of this study predate the infection). Cell type and time point are not known. The chain combines TRBV7-8 with TRBJ2-7; TRBD2 matches 8 bases. The CDR3 spells CASSWGLGRYEQYF. The CDR3 region has the DNA TGTGCCAGCAGCTGGGGACTAGGCCGCTACGAGCAGTACTTC.